The 10 T cell receptor beta chains presented below share a single source sample, sequenced in a study of cytomegalovirus exposure and HLA in healthy donors. PCR primers comprised 60 Vbeta and 13 Jbeta primers. The protocol was immunoSEQ multiplex PCR, while the TCRdb copy is restricted to in-frame clones and leaves out a portion. The sample has around 130,000 clones; more than 8% are singletons. Sequencing was performed on PBMCs. These receptors were obtained from a middle-aged man in good health and CMV-seronegative.

The sample holds a few counts of this clone. This chain joins TRBV9 and TRBJ2-1; tentatively, D is TRBD2 (7 bases). Germline CDR1 and CDR2: SGDLS and YYNGEE. V gave up 4 bases and J gave up 7 bases, with 18 bases separating them. The CDR3 spans 15 residues. In DNA, the CDR3 is TGTGCCAGCAGCCCGGGGGGCGGGGGCGGGAATGAGCAGTTCTTC. It is translated as CASSPGGGGGNEQFF.

The CDR3 loop is CASSPGLAGPDTQYF. The CDR3 DNA is TGTGCCAGCAGCCCAGGACTAGCGGGGCCAGATACGCAGTATTTT. The V gene is TRBV14, the J gene TRBJ2-3, with TRBD2 matching over 12 bases. The CDR3 has 15 amino acids. Germline-derived CDR1 and CDR2 are SGHDN and FVKESK. V dropped 4 bases and J dropped 4; count of bases not matched to a gene: 3.

The table lists this clone with a few counts. The V call is TRBV6-5, the J call TRBJ2-1, with TRBD1 as a possible D gene (5 bases). Germline CDR1 is MNHEY and CDR2 is SVGAGI. The CDR3 has 15 residues. The V gene lost 5 bases and the J gene lost 1 base, with 12 bases spanning the gap. CDR3 nucleotides: TGTGCCAGCAGTCGGACATACCCTTCCTACAATGAGCAGTTCTTC. It specifies CASSRTYPSYNEQFF.

The chain employs TRBV9 and TRBJ1-1; D call uncertain. The CDR3 runs 15 residues. Between the trimmed V and J ends, which lost 0 bases and 1 base, there was a span of 10 bases. Germline V gene sequence: CDR1 SGDLS, CDR2 YYNGEE. The DNA of the CDR3 is TGTGCCAGCAGCGTAGCGAGCGGATGGAACACTGAAGCTTTCTTT. This codes for CASSVASGWNTEAFF.

This clone has more than one count but fewer than ten. J is TRBJ1-2 and V is TRBV18, with a weak D call TRBD1 (6 bases). Germline-derived CDR1 and CDR2 are KGHSH and LQKENI. V lost 2 bases and J lost 0, with 13 bases in between. The CDR3 loop spans 16 amino acids. The chain's CDR3 is CASSPSGQFPNYGYTF. As DNA, the CDR3 is TGTGCCAGCTCACCAAGCGGACAGTTCCCTAACTATGGCTACACCTTC.

This clone occurred a few times. The rearrangement joins TRBV6-6 to TRBJ1-2; the match to TRBD1 covers 9 bases. The J segment lost 0 bases and the V segment lost 6 bases, leaving 5 bases of the junction unmatched. The CDR3 runs 15 residues. The germline V gene has CDR1 MNHNY and CDR2 SVGAGI (reference sequence). The CDR3 is CASRWGQGANYGYTF. In DNA, the CDR3 is TGTGCCAGCAGATGGGGACAGGGAGCTAACTATGGCTACACCTTC.

The chain is built from TRBV7-2 and TRBJ2-7; D is ambiguous. The CDR3 totals 12 residues. The germline V gene encodes CDR1 SGHTA and CDR2 FQGNSA. The V end lost 5 bases, the J end lost 3 bases, and 8 bases lay between the germline ends. The CDR3 DNA follows: TGTGCCAGCAGCCCCCGGGTCTACGAGCAGTACTTC. Translating it yields CASSPRVYEQYF.

This clone was observed a handful of times. The CDR3 DNA sequence: TGTGCCAGCAGTGAAACTCGAGATAATCAGCCCCAGCATTTT. It is translated as CASSETRDNQPQHF. The chain links TRBV6-1 to TRBJ1-5; no clear D. Deletions cut 2 bases from V and 4 bases from J, with 9 bases between. The CDR3 totals 14 residues. The germline CDR1 and CDR2 sequences are MNHNS and SASEGT.

The rearrangement uses TRBV7-2 and TRBJ2-1; 11 bases align to TRBD2. In germline, CDR1 is SGHTA, CDR2 FQGNSA. The CDR3 loop spans 17 amino acids. The J segment lost 2 bases and the V segment lost 5 bases, leaving 8 bases of the junction unmatched. The CDR3 sequence is CASSLDILAGAYNEQFF. The CDR3 DNA is TGTGCCAGCAGCCTTGACATACTAGCGGGGGCCTACAATGAGCAGTTCTTC.

This clone has a handful of counts. The chain's CDR3 is CASSLAEGEDYEQYF. In DNA, the CDR3 is TGTGCCAGCAGCTTAGCGGAGGGAGAGGACTACGAGCAGTACTTC. The V gene is TRBV7-2, the J gene TRBJ2-7; D perhaps matches TRBD2 (6 bases). This CDR3 has 15 residues. Between the trimmed V and J ends, which lost 0 bases and 3 bases, there was a span of 12 bases. From germline, CDR1 is SGHTA and CDR2 FQGNSA.